This T cell receptor beta chain was found in a study of T cells after yellow fever vaccination. Germline V gives CDR1 SGHNT, CDR2 YENEEA. Unmatched junction bases numbered 3, after V lost 4 bases and J lost 4 bases. This CDR3 is 14 amino acids long. TCRdb itself ran the 5' RACE reads through MiXCR, one entry per CDR3 protein. The profile covers 620,000 or so distinct CDR3 sequences, with about a sixth appearing a single time and roughly 17% taken by the ten largest. This receptor was identified in a man between 18 and 29 years old who received the YFV17D yellow fever vaccine. This material consisted of PBMCs, taken about 5 days after the first yellow fever vaccination. The chain is built from TRBV11-3 and TRBJ2-1, with 8 bases matching TRBD1. The chain's CDR3 is CASSSTGDYNEQFF. CDR3 nucleotide sequence: TGTGCCAGCAGCTCGACAGGGGATTACAATGAGCAGTTCTTC.